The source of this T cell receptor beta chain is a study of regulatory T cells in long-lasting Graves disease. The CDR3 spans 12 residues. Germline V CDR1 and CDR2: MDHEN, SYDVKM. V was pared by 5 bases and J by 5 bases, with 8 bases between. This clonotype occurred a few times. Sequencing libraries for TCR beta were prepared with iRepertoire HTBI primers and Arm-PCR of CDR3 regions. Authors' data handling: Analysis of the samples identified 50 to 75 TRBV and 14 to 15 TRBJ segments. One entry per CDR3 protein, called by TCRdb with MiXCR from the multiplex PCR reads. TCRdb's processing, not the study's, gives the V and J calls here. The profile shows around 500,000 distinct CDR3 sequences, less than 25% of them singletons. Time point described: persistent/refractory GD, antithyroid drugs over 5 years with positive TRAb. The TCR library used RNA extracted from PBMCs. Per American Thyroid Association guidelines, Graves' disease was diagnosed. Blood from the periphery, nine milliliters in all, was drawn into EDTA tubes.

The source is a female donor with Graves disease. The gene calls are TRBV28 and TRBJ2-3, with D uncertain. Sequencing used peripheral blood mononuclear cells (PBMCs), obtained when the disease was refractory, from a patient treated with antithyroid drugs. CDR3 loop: CASSRGIDTQYF. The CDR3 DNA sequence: TGTGCCAGCAGTAGAGGAATAGATACGCAGTATTTT.